This TCR beta chain is from a study of OX40 agonist ivuxolimab in advanced cancers. This CDR3 is built from 15 residues. V was clipped by 6 bases and J by 6 bases, with 17 bases between them. Germline CDR1 LNHDA, CDR2 SQIVND (reference sequence). Repertoires were generated with immunoSEQ multiplex PCR, while TCRdb's copy carries only in-frame clones and drops some. The table has more than 11,000 clones, more than 65% seen once; the top ten hold about 31%. Drawing of blood for sampling happened at baseline, at cycle 4 day 1, and at cycle 7 day 1. The V gene is TRBV19, the J gene TRBJ2-2, with D perhaps TRBD1 or TRBD2 (7 bases each). The sequence derives from an adult with an advanced solid tumor such as melanoma, head and neck, liver or kidney cancer. Material: CD4+ or CD8+ T cells sorted from blood, obtained in a trial of the OX40 agonist ivuxolimab. CDR3 DNA sequence: TGTGCCAGTAGCCCGCAGGGGGGGCACCCCGGGGAGCTGTTTTTT. This translates into CASSPQGGHPGELFF.